The 7 T cell receptor beta chains below were found in one sample sequenced in a study of regulatory T cells in long-lasting Graves disease. Indicated time point: newly diagnosed GD, antithyroid drugs for less than 3 months. With RNA extracted from PBMCs as input, the TCR library was made. Construction of the TCR beta libraries employed iRepertoire HTBI primers in conjunction with Arm-PCR of CDR3 regions. TCRdb used MiXCR to reprocess the multiplex PCR reads, holding one entry per CDR3 protein. The sample records 420,000 or so distinct CDR3 sequences, around 15% being singletons. The sample also formed part of further work on T cells in Graves' hyperthyroidism and ophthalmopathy.

The sequenced sample was peripheral blood mononuclear cells (PBMCs), obtained at new diagnosis, from a patient treated with antithyroid drugs. The receptors come from a woman between 18 and 29 years old with Graves disease.

V is TRBV7-4 and J is TRBJ1-1; 8 bases agree with TRBD1. V trimming: 1 base; J trimming: 0 bases; junction bases outside the gene matches: 16. In germline, CDR1 is SGHVT, CDR2 SQSDAQ. The CDR3 has 20 amino acids. CDR3 DNA sequence: TGTGCCAGCAGCTTAGGTCAGTGGGCGGGACAGGTTGAGATGAACACTGAAGCTTTCTTT. Encoded protein: CASSLGQWAGQVEMNTEAFF.

At least ten counts were recorded for this clonotype. The CDR3 DNA reads TGCAGTGCCGCCGGGACAGCTAAAAACATTCAGTACTTC. Translating it yields CSAAGTAKNIQYF. The V and J genes are TRBV20-1 and TRBJ2-4, with TRBD1 matching over 7 bases. After removal of 6 bases from V and 4 bases from J, the junction contained 6 bases not matched to a gene. The CDR3 is 13 amino acids. Germline V gene data show CDR1 as DFQATT and CDR2 as SNEGSKA (reference sequence).

This clonotype appeared a few times. The chain employs TRBV20-1 and TRBJ1-6; possible D gene TRBD1, 6 bases. Germline V gene data show CDR1 as DFQATT and CDR2 as SNEGSKA (reference sequence). CDR3 length: 15 residues. V lost 0 bases and J lost 9, with 15 bases in between. For the CDR3, the DNA is TGCAGTGCTAGAGATCTTGGGGGGCACGTTTCACCCCTCCACTTT. Its protein product is CSARDLGGHVSPLHF.

The V call is TRBV20-1, the J call TRBJ1-1; D is undetermined. The CDR3 consists of 14 residues. Germline V gene lookup returns CDR1 DFQATT and CDR2 SNEGSKA (reference sequence). V lost 6 bases, J lost 6 bases, and 20 bases lay in between. DNA of the CDR3: TGCAGTGCAACCCAGGAGGCCCGACGATCTGAAGCTTTCTTT. This encodes CSATQEARRSEAFF.

The rearrangement joins TRBV14 to TRBJ2-7; possibly TRBD2 for D (5 bases). The CDR3 length is 16 residues. In germline, CDR1 is SGHDN, CDR2 FVKESK. V lost 0 bases to trimming and J lost 0 bases, with 12 bases between them. DNA of the CDR3: TGTGCCAGCAGCCAAGACCGACGGGAAAGCTCCTACGAGCAGTACTTC. It yields the protein CASSQDRRESSYEQYF.

The rearrangement joins TRBV15 to TRBJ1-2, with D maybe TRBD1 (5 bases). Germline V gene sequence: CDR1 LNHNV, CDR2 YYDKDF (reference sequence). This CDR3 has 17 amino acids. Trimming took off 1 base at V and 0 bases at J, with 15 bases between the two ends. CDR3 in amino acids: CATSRVIGANSNYGYTF. In DNA, the CDR3 is TGTGCCACCAGCAGAGTCATTGGGGCGAATTCTAACTATGGCTACACCTTC.

The CDR3 nucleotides read TGCAGTGCTAGCAGTTCGGAGACTAGCGGGAGCGAGCAGTACTTC. Its protein is CSASSSETSGSEQYF. This chain uses TRBV20-1 with TRBJ2-7, with 12 bases matching TRBD2. In germline, CDR1 is DFQATT, CDR2 SNEGSKA (reference sequence). Trimming removed 3 bases from V and 6 bases from J; junction bases left unmatched: 9. This CDR3 has 15 residues.